This is a list of T cell receptor beta chains from one sample in a study of CD8 T cells in Susac syndrome. Via MiXCR, TCRdb re-called the immunoSEQ multiplex PCR reads, giving one row per CDR3 protein. The sample has about 140,000 distinct CDR3 sequences, roughly 95% seen once. Sequenced: CD4+ T cells from PBMCs. These receptors originate from a human donor in good health. The CDR3 runs from the conserved cysteine through the conserved F or W. Fields, in order: clone size, J gene, D gene, V gene, CDR3 protein, CDR3 DNA. D genes are given only for firm matches. Only part of the rows carry a size: once, few, many, or a class if the clone is expanded.

NA TRBJ2-7 NA TRBV10-2 CASSAAGREQYF TGCGCCAGCAGTGCTGCGGGCCGCGAGCAGTACTTC
NA TRBJ1-2 NA TRBV23-1 CATPDTAYGYTF TGCGCCACCCCTGACACCGCCTATGGCTACACCTTC
once TRBJ2-7 TRBD1 TRBV5-4 CASSLGGTGSYEQYF TGTGCCAGCAGCTTGGGTGGGACAGGGTCCTACGAGCAGTACTTC
once TRBJ2-2 NA TRBV10-3 CAASGFDKNTGELFF TGTGCAGCCAGCGGGTTTGATAAGAACACCGGGGAGCTGTTTTTT
NA TRBJ2-1 TRBD2 TRBV20-1 CSAASGPYNEQFF TGCAGTGCCGCTAGCGGGCCCTACAATGAGCAGTTCTTC
NA TRBJ2-7 TRBD2 TRBV10-3 CAIRGTSGRTYEQYF TGTGCCATCAGGGGGACTAGCGGGAGGACCTACGAGCAGTACTTC
NA TRBJ1-1 NA TRBV5-1 CASSLAGPTEAFF TGCGCCAGCAGCTTGGCGGGGCCCACTGAAGCTTTCTTT
NA TRBJ2-7 NA TRBV7-9 CASSLDQTSREQYF TGTGCCAGCAGCTTAGATCAAACTAGTCGGGAGCAGTACTTC
NA TRBJ2-7 NA TRBV4-1 CASSPIAGSPGEQYF TGCGCCAGCAGTCCCATTGCAGGGTCGCCGGGCGAGCAGTACTTC
NA TRBJ2-2 TRBD2 TRBV20-1 CSAMRLAGDLNTGELFF TGCAGTGCTATGAGACTAGCGGGAGATCTGAACACCGGGGAGCTGTTTTTT
NA TRBJ2-5 NA TRBV18 CASSPQGQETQYF TGTGCCAGCTCACCGCAGGGTCAAGAGACCCAGTACTTC
NA TRBJ1-5 NA TRBV4-1 CASSQAPGYNQPQHF TGCGCCAGCAGCCAAGCCCCAGGGTACAATCAGCCCCAGCATTTT
NA TRBJ2-5 NA TRBV20-1 CSARRGVAETQYF TGCAGTGCTCGCAGGGGGGTCGCGGAGACCCAGTACTTC
NA TRBJ2-5 NA TRBV6-6 CASSVDTSRDTQYF TGTGCCAGCAGTGTAGACACGTCCCGGGATACCCAGTACTTC
NA TRBJ1-1 NA TRBV29-1 CSVYGTGNTEAFF TGCAGCGTCTACGGGACGGGGAACACTGAAGCTTTCTTT
NA TRBJ2-1 TRBD2 TRBV19 CASSRTRGEQFF TGTGCCAGTAGTAGGACTAGAGGTGAGCAGTTCTTC
NA TRBJ1-3 NA TRBV15 CATSRRDGYSGNTIYF TGTGCCACCAGCAGAAGGGACGGATACTCTGGAAACACCATATATTTT
NA TRBJ1-5 NA TRBV6-5 CASRKFRTAIPQHF TGTGCCAGCAGAAAATTTCGGACAGCCATTCCCCAGCATTTT
NA TRBJ2-7 NA TRBV24-1 CATSDSTSRTYEQYF TGTGCCACCAGTGATTCTACAAGTAGGACCTACGAGCAGTACTTC
NA TRBJ1-1 NA TRBV5-1 CASSLEGRINTEAFF TGCGCCAGCAGCTTGGAGGGCAGAATTAACACTGAAGCTTTCTTT
NA TRBJ1-4 TRBD1 TRBV12-3/TRBV12-4 CASSSPGQGNEKLFF TGTGCCAGCAGTTCTCCGGGACAGGGCAACGAAAAACTGTTTTTT
once TRBJ1-1 NA TRBV5-4 CASSLGTSNTEAFF TGTGCCAGCAGCTTGGGGACATCGAACACTGAAGCTTTCTTT
NA TRBJ1-1 NA TRBV20-1 CSASLMGNTEAFF TGCAGTGCTAGCCTCATGGGGAACACTGAAGCTTTCTTT
NA TRBJ2-2 TRBD1 TRBV13 CASSMGTGGFTGELFF TGTGCCAGCAGCATGGGGACAGGGGGTTTCACCGGGGAGCTGTTTTTT
NA TRBJ1-3 NA TRBV12-3/TRBV12-4 CASSKNGNTIYF TGTGCCAGCAGTAAGAATGGAAACACCATATATTTT
NA TRBJ1-5 NA TRBV12-3/TRBV12-4 CASSWMLRQPQHF TGTGCCAGCAGTTGGATGTTACGGCAGCCCCAGCATTTT
NA TRBJ2-2 NA TRBV20-1 CSARLVVNTGELFF TGCAGTGCTAGATTGGTTGTAAACACCGGGGAGCTGTTTTTT
NA TRBJ1-3 NA TRBV18 CASSPGRDYSIYF TGTGCCAGCTCACCGGGCAGGGATTACAGCATATATTTT
NA TRBJ2-7 NA TRBV15 CATSREAGNSYEQYF TGTGCCACCAGCAGAGAGGCGGGGAACTCCTACGAGCAGTACTTC
NA TRBJ2-2 TRBD2 TRBV12-3/TRBV12-4 CASRGTSGRTGELFF TGTGCCAGCAGAGGGACTAGCGGGAGAACCGGGGAGCTGTTTTTT
NA TRBJ2-1 NA TRBV10-3 CAISESLQRFF TGTGCCATCAGTGAGAGCCTCCAAAGGTTCTTC
NA TRBJ2-7 TRBD2 TRBV20-1 CSAGLSYEQYF TGCAGTGCGGGACTATCCTACGAGCAGTACTTC
NA TRBJ2-7 NA TRBV7-2 CASSAAAGTHEQYF TGTGCCAGCAGCGCCGCGGCGGGGACCCACGAGCAGTACTTC
NA TRBJ2-7 NA TRBV6-5 CASSATSSYEQYF TGTGCCAGCAGTGCGACGTCCTCCTACGAGCAGTACTTC
NA TRBJ2-1 NA TRBV20-1 CSASTLTSANEQFF TGCAGTGCTTCGACCCTTACATCCGCCAATGAGCAGTTCTTC
NA TRBJ2-7 NA TRBV7-2 CASSLAQGYYEQYF TGTGCCAGCAGCTTAGCGCAAGGGTACTACGAGCAGTACTTC
NA TRBJ2-1 TRBD2 TRBV5-1 CASSLGLAGGKEQFF TGCGCCAGCAGCTTGGGACTAGCGGGAGGGAAGGAGCAGTTCTTC
NA TRBJ1-5 NA TRBV29-1 CSVGEGGGPQHF TGCAGCGTTGGAGAAGGGGGTGGGCCCCAGCATTTT
NA TRBJ2-5 NA TRBV29-1 CSVELLDKFQTQYF TGCAGCGTTGAACTCCTTGACAAATTTCAGACCCAGTACTTC
NA TRBJ1-1 NA TRBV18 CASSPNVGNSNAEAFF TGTGCCAGCTCACCAAACGTTGGAAACAGTAACGCTGAAGCTTTCTTT
NA TRBJ2-1 NA TRBV5-1 CASSFSAGSDEQFF TGCGCCAGCAGCTTTAGTGCGGGAAGCGATGAGCAGTTCTTC
NA TRBJ1-1 NA TRBV20-1 CSARRMGYTEAFF TGCAGTGCTAGACGGATGGGATACACTGAAGCTTTCTTT
NA TRBJ1-2 TRBD1 TRBV7-9 CASSTRDRVEIYGYTF TGTGCCAGCAGCACCCGGGACAGGGTCGAAATCTATGGCTACACCTTC
NA TRBJ1-2 TRBD1 TRBV28 CASSFPRGTGGDGYTF TGTGCCAGCAGTTTCCCCCGGGGGACAGGGGGAGATGGCTACACCTTC
NA TRBJ1-5 TRBD1 TRBV7-9 CASSPLIGQGNNQPQHF TGTGCCAGCAGCCCTTTGATAGGACAGGGAAACAATCAGCCCCAGCATTTT
NA TRBJ2-7 NA TRBV30 CAWSPGLYEQYF TGTGCCTGGAGTCCCGGACTTTACGAGCAGTACTTC
NA TRBJ2-7 TRBD2 TRBV14 CASSHQRGTSWRVAEQYF TGTGCCAGCAGCCACCAGCGTGGGACTAGCTGGCGTGTTGCCGAGCAGTACTTC
NA TRBJ1-2 NA TRBV7-9 CASSTREGYTF TGTGCCAGCAGCACACGGGAGGGCTACACCTTC
NA TRBJ2-7 TRBD1 TRBV6-2/TRBV6-3 CASRGQGFYEQYF TGTGCCAGCAGAGGACAGGGTTTCTACGAGCAGTACTTC
NA TRBJ2-1 NA TRBV24-1 CATSEPGVNNEQFF TGTGCCACCAGTGAGCCCGGGGTTAACAATGAGCAGTTCTTC
NA TRBJ1-2 NA TRBV15 CATSRGGPGDYGYTF TGTGCCACCAGCAGAGGGGGACCAGGAGATTATGGCTACACCTTC
NA TRBJ2-7 TRBD1 TRBV30 CAWSVLGQGYEQYF TGTGCCTGGAGTGTACTAGGACAGGGATACGAGCAGTACTTC
NA TRBJ2-1 NA TRBV19 CASSRDHSAANEQFF TGTGCCAGTAGCAGAGATCACTCCGCCGCCAATGAGCAGTTCTTC